The 26 T cell receptor beta chains reported below all come from one sample, sequenced in a study of cytomegalovirus exposure and HLA in healthy donors. A multiplex PCR was run with 60 Vbeta primers and 13 Jbeta primers. Profiling relied on immunoSEQ multiplex PCR, and the TCRdb table lists in-frame clones only, not all of them. This repertoire shows some 100,000 clones, approximately 70% found once; its top ten account for approximately 8.4%. Sequenced material: PBMCs. These receptors all come from a man in his forties or fifties in good health and CMV-seronegative.

The chain employs TRBV5-1 and TRBJ2-5; D possibly corresponds to TRBD2 (7 bases). V dropped 0 bases and J dropped 5 bases, with 14 bases sitting between them. Germline CDR1 reads SGHRS; CDR2 reads YFSETQ. The CDR3 sequence is 15 residues long. The CDR3 sequence: CASSLGGGALETQYF. In DNA form, the CDR3 reads TGCGCCAGCAGCTTGGGAGGGGGGGCCCTCGAGACCCAGTACTTC. The full variable domain, its missing parts supplied by reference TRBV5-1 and TRBJ2-5, is KAGVTQTPRYLIKTRGQQVTLSCSPISGHRSVSWYQQTPGQGLQFLFEYFSETQRNKGNFPGRFSGRQFSNSRSEMNVSTLELGDSALYLCASSLGGGALETQYFGPGTRLLVL.

V and J are TRBV6-6 and TRBJ2-7; 7 nucleotides align to TRBD2. Germline V gene data show CDR1 as MNHNY and CDR2 as SVGAGI (reference sequence). V lost 3 bases to trimming and J lost 7 bases; unmatched junction nucleotides: 6. The CDR3 extends over 13 amino acids. CDR3 coding DNA: TGTGCCAGCAGTTATCAGGGTAGCGGGGAGCAGTACTTC. Protein: CASSYQGSGEQYF.

This clone was seen a single time. The chain has TRBV2 and TRBJ2-5; 7 bases are a match to TRBD1. The V and J ends lost 1 base and 14 bases, in that order; junction bases with no gene match: 7. Germline values: CDR1 SNHLY, CDR2 FYNNEI. There are 12 residues in the CDR3. In nucleotides, the CDR3 is TGTGCCAGCAGTGAAGGAGGACAGGAGCTATACTTC. It yields the protein CASSEGGQELYF.

This clone has a handful of counts. The J gene is TRBJ2-7, the V gene TRBV7-9; 8 bases fit TRBD2. The germline V gene encodes CDR1 SEHNR and CDR2 FQNEAQ (reference sequence). The CDR3 totals 16 residues. Trimming removed 5 bases from V and 2 bases from J; junction bases left unmatched: 11. The CDR3 sequence: CASSQDRRRGAYEQYF. CDR3 coding DNA: TGTGCCAGCAGCCAAGATCGTAGGCGGGGGGCCTACGAGCAGTACTTC.

The gene calls are TRBV5-1 and TRBJ2-5; 13 nucleotides line up with TRBD2. V lost 3 bases to trimming and J lost 4 bases; unmatched junction nucleotides: 6. In germline, CDR1 is SGHRS, CDR2 YFSETQ. This CDR3 comprises 16 residues. This chain's CDR3 is CASSSTSGGARETQYF. Here the CDR3 DNA reads TGCGCCAGCAGCTCCACTAGCGGGGGGGCCAGAGAGACCCAGTACTTC.

The chain carries TRBV4-3 and TRBJ2-2; TRBD1 matches 7 bases. CDR1 is LGHNA and CDR2 is YSLEER in the germline V gene. This CDR3 contains 15 residues. J lost 7 bases, V lost 2 bases, and 7 bases had no gene match. CDR3 residues: CASSQLTGVGGELFF. Written as DNA, the CDR3 is TGCGCCAGCAGCCAACTTACAGGGGTAGGCGGGGAGCTGTTTTTT.

The chain links TRBV2 to TRBJ1-6, with TRBD1 as a possible D gene (6 bases). CDR1 is SNHLY and CDR2 is FYNNEI in the germline V gene. CDR3 length equals 16 residues. Trimming shortened V by 5 bases and J by 7 bases, and 18 bases separated the two germline ends. As DNA, the CDR3 is TGTGCCAGCAGTTTGTCTGCCGGGACAAAAAATTCACCCCTCCACTTT. Encoded protein: CASSLSAGTKNSPLHF.

This chain uses TRBV28 with TRBJ1-5, with D perhaps TRBD1 (6 bases). Between the trimmed V and J ends, which lost 6 bases and 3 bases, there was a span of 15 bases. The CDR3 loop spans 15 amino acids. Germline CDR1 MDHEN, CDR2 SYDVKM. CDR3 sequence (DNA): TGTGCCAGCAGGGAGAATGGGGGCACCAATCAGCCCCAGCATTTT. Translated, it gives CASRENGGTNQPQHF.

The CDR3 coding sequence is TGTGCCAGCAACCTGGGGGGGACGAACACTGAAGCTTTCTTT. This gives the protein CASNLGGTNTEAFF. The chain is built from TRBV27 and TRBJ1-1; possible D gene TRBD1, 5 bases. This CDR3 spans 14 amino acids. V lost 7 bases, J lost 1 base, and 13 bases lay in between. Germline CDR1 and CDR2: MNHEY and SMNVEV (reference sequence).

The chain recombines TRBV6-5 with TRBJ1-1; tentative D call: TRBD1 (5 bases). The ends were cut back, 5 bases at V and 6 bases at J, with 16 bases in the middle. CDR1 is MNHEY and CDR2 is SVGAGI in the germline V gene. The CDR3 is 14 amino acids. The CDR3 is CASSRNGGISEAFF. DNA for the CDR3: TGTGCCAGCAGTCGAAACGGGGGGATTTCTGAAGCTTTCTTT.

The V and J genes are TRBV7-2 and TRBJ2-1; the D is unclear. The germline V and J ends were trimmed by 1 base and 0 bases, with 16 bases remaining between them. Germline CDR1 is SGHTA and CDR2 is FQGNSA. This CDR3 has 18 residues. Here the CDR3 DNA reads TGTGCCAGCAGCTTAGTCGCCACATACACAAGCTCCTACAATGAGCAGTTCTTC. It is translated as CASSLVATYTSSYNEQFF.

This clone was recorded a few times. The rearrangement links TRBV4-3 to TRBJ1-3; D is unclear. V was shortened by 0 bases and J by 6 bases, with 3 bases between the two germline ends. This CDR3 is built from 12 residues. CDR1 is LGHNA and CDR2 is YSLEER in the germline V gene. The CDR3 DNA sequence: TGCGCCAGCAGCCAAGACCTAAACACCATATATTTT. Translation: CASSQDLNTIYF.

This chain joins TRBV18 and TRBJ2-3; TRBD1 might be the D (6 bases). This CDR3 has 15 residues. V lost 1 base, J lost 0 bases, and 8 bases lay in between. Germline lookup yields CDR1 KGHSH and CDR2 LQKENI. In DNA form, the CDR3 reads TGTGCCAGCTCACCACTCGGACAGAGCACAGATACGCAGTATTTT. It yields the protein CASSPLGQSTDTQYF.

The V call is TRBV6-6, the J call TRBJ2-1; TRBD2 aligns across 9 bases. The CDR3 is 14 residues long. V shed 1 base and J 9 bases; nucleotides not matched to a gene: 4. Germline CDR1 reads MNHNY; CDR2 reads SVGAGI (reference sequence). The CDR3 DNA follows: TGTGCCAGCAGTTACTTGCGGGGGGGCTCTGAGCAGTTCTTC. It encodes CASSYLRGGSEQFF.

This chain connects TRBV10-3 to TRBJ1-2, with unresolved D. Per the germline V gene, CDR1 is ENHRY and CDR2 is SYGVKD. Trimming cost V 2 bases and J 6 bases, with 13 bases left between them. This CDR3 is built from 14 residues. The CDR3 DNA reads as TGTGCCATCAGTGAGCAGGCAGCCCGCCATGGCTACACCTTC. It is translated as CAISEQAARHGYTF.

This clone was found a few times. The chain's CDR3 is CAWNDGSITDTQYF. The CDR3 DNA follows: TGTGCCTGGAACGACGGGTCCATCACAGATACGCAGTATTTT. This chain uses TRBV30 with TRBJ2-3; D unclear. Deletions cut 4 bases from V and 2 bases from J, with 13 bases between. This CDR3 is 14 amino acids long. Per the germline V gene, CDR1 is GTSNPN and CDR2 is SVGIG (reference sequence).

The V and J genes are TRBV27 and TRBJ1-4, with D tentatively TRBD1 (5 bases). CDR1 and CDR2 from the germline V gene are MNHEY and SMNVEV (reference sequence). The CDR3 is 15 amino acids. V was shortened by 5 bases and J by 4 bases, with 14 bases between the two germline ends. The CDR3 spells CASSPSYGGNEKLFF. CDR3 coding DNA: TGTGCCAGCAGTCCCTCTTACGGGGGTAATGAAAAACTGTTTTTT.

V gene TRBV5-4 combines with J gene TRBJ2-6; a possible D gene is TRBD1 (6 bases). This CDR3 region has 19 residues. Per the germline V gene, CDR1 is SGHNT and CDR2 is YYREEE (reference sequence). V was clipped by 4 bases and J by 2 bases, with 22 bases between them. The CDR3 spells CASSPPLDRVSPGANVLTF. As DNA, the CDR3 is TGTGCCAGCAGCCCGCCCTTGGACAGAGTTTCCCCTGGGGCCAACGTCCTGACTTTC.

The rearrangement links TRBV5-6 to TRBJ2-1, with D possibly TRBD2 on 6 matching bases. The germline V and J ends were trimmed by 1 base and 4 bases, with 9 bases remaining between them. In germline, CDR1 is SGHDT, CDR2 YYEEEE. The CDR3 runs 14 residues. CDR3 in amino acids: CASSLPGEYNEQFF. CDR3 coding DNA: TGTGCCAGCAGCTTGCCGGGGGAATACAATGAGCAGTTCTTC.

This sequence joins TRBV29-1 and TRBJ2-1; 10 bases are a match to TRBD1. With V trimmed by 6 bases and J by 3 bases, 2 bases remained unmatched. Germline V gene lookup returns CDR1 SQVTM and CDR2 ANQGSEA. CDR3 length: 13 amino acids. CDR3 loop: CSVGQGIYNEQFF. The CDR3 DNA sequence: TGCAGCGTGGGACAGGGGATCTACAATGAGCAGTTCTTC.

This clone was recorded a few times. This chain links TRBV4-1 with TRBJ1-5, with D unclear. The CDR3 is made up of 12 amino acids. Between the trimmed V and J ends, which lost 1 base and 7 bases, there was a span of 5 bases. The germline gives CDR1 MGHRA, CDR2 YSYEKL. CDR3: CASSQAGQPQHF. The CDR3 DNA sequence: TGCGCCAGCAGCCAAGCTGGCCAGCCCCAGCATTTT.

The chain is built from TRBV5-1 and TRBJ1-1, with D unclear. Trimming removed 3 bases at V and 1 base at J, with 7 bases between. CDR1 is SGHRS and CDR2 is YFSETQ in the germline V gene. The CDR3 runs to 13 residues. As DNA, the CDR3 is TGCGCCAGCAGCTCACAGCAGAACACTGAAGCTTTCTTT. It codes for CASSSQQNTEAFF.

The chain combines TRBV10-3 with TRBJ1-1, with 8 bases identical to TRBD1. Germline CDR1 is ENHRY and CDR2 is SYGVKD. The V and J ends lost 6 bases and 5 bases, in that order; junction bases with no gene match: 2. The CDR3 is made up of 12 amino acids. CDR3 nucleotides: TGTGCCATCAGGGACAGGGAAACTGAAGCTTTCTTT. It codes for CAIRDRETEAFF.

The rearrangement links TRBV29-1 to TRBJ2-2; weak D call: TRBD2 (7 bases). This CDR3 has 15 residues. Trimming shortened V by 5 bases and J by 4 bases, and 17 bases separated the two germline ends. Germline loops: CDR1 SQVTM, CDR2 ANQGSEA. The CDR3 sequence: CSVQGRGMSTGELFF. In nucleotides, the CDR3 is TGCAGCGTTCAGGGGCGGGGGATGAGCACCGGGGAGCTGTTTTTT.

This chain connects TRBV6-1 to TRBJ2-7; 7 nucleotides align to TRBD2. This CDR3 comprises 12 residues. V lost 8 bases and J lost 1; bases outside the gene matches: 2. In germline, CDR1 is MNHNS, CDR2 SASEGT. CDR3 loop: CASGGGSYEQYF. CDR3 nucleotides: TGTGCCAGCGGGGGGGGGTCCTACGAGCAGTACTTC.

Of note for this clone: One end of the junction fails to match germline, which may point to a read error. The chain recombines TRBV7-9 with TRBJ2-2; a possible D gene is TRBD2 (6 bases). The CDR3 totals 16 residues. The V gene's germline CDR1 is SEHNR and CDR2 FQNEAQ (reference sequence). The DNA of the CDR3 is TGTTCCAGCAGCCGACTGCGGGACGCGAACACCGGGGAGCTGTTTTTT. Translation: CSSSRLRDANTGELFF.